This entry is about one T cell receptor beta chain. These data belong to a study of blood T cell repertoires in COVID-19. This table comes from immunoSEQ multiplex PCR, and its TCRdb copy is limited to in-frame clones, with some not included. The sample carries approximately 200,000 clones, around four fifths recorded once. The CDR3 extends over 20 amino acids. The V gene's germline CDR1 is MRHNA and CDR2 SNTAGT. J was trimmed by 7 bases and V by 7 bases; bases with no gene match: 24. The sequencing input was peripheral blood. This chain links TRBV6-4 with TRBJ2-7, with 14 bases that match TRBD2. This TCR was recovered from a woman aged 60-70 years who had recovered from COVID-19. The DNA of the CDR3 is TGTGCCAGCACCTGGCCGGACCGGACTAGCGGGGGGCTTGTACGTAAGGAGCAGTACTTC. Its protein product is CASTWPDRTSGGLVRKEQYF.